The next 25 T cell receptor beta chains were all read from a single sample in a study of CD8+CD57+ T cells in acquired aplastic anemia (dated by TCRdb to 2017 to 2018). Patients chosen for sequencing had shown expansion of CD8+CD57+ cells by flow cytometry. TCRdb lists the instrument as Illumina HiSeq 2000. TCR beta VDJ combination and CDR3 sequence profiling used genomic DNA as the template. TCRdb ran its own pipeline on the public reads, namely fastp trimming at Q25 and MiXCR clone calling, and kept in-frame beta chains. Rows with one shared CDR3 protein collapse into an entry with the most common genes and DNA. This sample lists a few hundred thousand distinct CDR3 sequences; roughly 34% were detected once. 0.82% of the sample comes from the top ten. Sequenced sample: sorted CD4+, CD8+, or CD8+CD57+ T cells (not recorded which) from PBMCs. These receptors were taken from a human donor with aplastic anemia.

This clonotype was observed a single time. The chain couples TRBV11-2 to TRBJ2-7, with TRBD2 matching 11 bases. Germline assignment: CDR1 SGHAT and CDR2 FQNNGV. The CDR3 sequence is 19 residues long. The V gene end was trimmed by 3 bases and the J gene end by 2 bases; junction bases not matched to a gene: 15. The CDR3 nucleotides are TGTGCCAGCAGCTTCTTACTAATCGGGACTAGCGGTACCGCCTACGAGCAGTACTTC. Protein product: CASSFLLIGTSGTAYEQYF.

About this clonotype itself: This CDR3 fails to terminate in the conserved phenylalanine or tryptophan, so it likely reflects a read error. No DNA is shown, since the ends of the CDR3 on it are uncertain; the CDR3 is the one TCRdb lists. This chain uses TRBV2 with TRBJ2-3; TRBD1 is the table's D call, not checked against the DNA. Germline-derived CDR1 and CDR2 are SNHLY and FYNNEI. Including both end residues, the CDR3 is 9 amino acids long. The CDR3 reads CASSEYQGL.

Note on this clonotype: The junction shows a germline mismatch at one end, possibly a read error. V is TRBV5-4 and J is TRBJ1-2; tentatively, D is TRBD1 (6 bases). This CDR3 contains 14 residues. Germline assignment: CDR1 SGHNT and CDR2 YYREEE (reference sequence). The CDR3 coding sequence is TGTGCCAGCGGCTTGGAGGGGGGCTCCGGAGGCTACACCTTC. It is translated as CASGLEGGSGGYTF.

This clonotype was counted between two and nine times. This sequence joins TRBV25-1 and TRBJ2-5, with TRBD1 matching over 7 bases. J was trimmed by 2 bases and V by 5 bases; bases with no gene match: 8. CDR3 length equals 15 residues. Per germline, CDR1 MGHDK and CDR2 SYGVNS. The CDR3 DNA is TGTGCCAGCAGTACCGGGACAGCAAAGCAAGAGACCCAGTACTTC. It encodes CASSTGTAKQETQYF.

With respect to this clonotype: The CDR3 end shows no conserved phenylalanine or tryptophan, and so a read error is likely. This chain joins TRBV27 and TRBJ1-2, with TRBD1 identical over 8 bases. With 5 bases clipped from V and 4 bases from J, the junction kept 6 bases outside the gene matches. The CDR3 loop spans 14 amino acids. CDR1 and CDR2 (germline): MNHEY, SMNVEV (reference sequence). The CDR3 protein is CASSVDRGTYGYTS. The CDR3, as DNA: TGTGCCAGCAGTGTCGACAGGGGAACCTATGGCTACACCTCC.

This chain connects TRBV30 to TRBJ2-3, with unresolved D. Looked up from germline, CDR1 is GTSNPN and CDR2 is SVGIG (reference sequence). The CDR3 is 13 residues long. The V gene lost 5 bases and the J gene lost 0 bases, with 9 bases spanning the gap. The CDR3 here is CAWALISTDTQYF. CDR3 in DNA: TGTGCCTGGGCTCTTATTAGCACAGATACGCAGTATTTT.

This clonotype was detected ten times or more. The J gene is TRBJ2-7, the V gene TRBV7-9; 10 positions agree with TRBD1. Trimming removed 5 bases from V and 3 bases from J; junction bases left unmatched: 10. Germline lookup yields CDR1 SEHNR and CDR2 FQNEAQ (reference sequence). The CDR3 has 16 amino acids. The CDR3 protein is CASSESRTGGYYEQYF. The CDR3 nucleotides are TGTGCCAGCAGCGAAAGTCGGACAGGGGGATACTACGAGCAGTACTTC.

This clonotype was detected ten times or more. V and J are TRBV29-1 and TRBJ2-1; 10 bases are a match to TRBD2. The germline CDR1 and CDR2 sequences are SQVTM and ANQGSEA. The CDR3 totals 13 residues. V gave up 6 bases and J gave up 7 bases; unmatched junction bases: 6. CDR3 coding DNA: TGCAGCGTGGGGGGACTAGCGCTAAATGAGCAGTTCTTC. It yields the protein CSVGGLALNEQFF.

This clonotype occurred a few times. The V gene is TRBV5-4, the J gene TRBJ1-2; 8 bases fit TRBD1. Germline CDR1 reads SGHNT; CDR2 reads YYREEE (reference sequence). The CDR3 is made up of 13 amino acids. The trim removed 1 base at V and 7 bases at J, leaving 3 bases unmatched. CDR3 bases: TGTGCCAGCAGCTTGCCCGACAGGGGTGGCTACACCTTC. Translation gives CASSLPDRGGYTF.

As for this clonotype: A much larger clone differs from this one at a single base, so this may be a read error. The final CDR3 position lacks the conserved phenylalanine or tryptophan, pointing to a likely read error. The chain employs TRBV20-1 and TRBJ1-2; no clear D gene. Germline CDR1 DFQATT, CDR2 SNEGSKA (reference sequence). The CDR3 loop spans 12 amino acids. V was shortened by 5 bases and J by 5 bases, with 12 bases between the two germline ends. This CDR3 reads CSAPKSDYGYTL. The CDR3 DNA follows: TGCAGTGCTCCGAAGTCTGATTATGGCTACACCCTC.

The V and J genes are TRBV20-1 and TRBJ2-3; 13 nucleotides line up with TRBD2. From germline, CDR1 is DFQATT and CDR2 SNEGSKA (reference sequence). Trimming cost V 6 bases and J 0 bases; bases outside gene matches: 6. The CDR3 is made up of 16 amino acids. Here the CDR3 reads CSARGLAGTSTDTQYF. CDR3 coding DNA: TGCAGTGCGAGGGGACTAGCGGGGACCAGCACAGATACGCAGTATTTT.

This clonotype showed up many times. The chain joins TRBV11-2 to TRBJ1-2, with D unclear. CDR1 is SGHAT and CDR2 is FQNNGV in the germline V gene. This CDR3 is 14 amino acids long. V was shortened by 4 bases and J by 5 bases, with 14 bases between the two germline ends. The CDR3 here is CASSYRTRAYGYTF. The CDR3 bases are TGTGCCAGCAGCTACCGGACGCGGGCGTATGGCTACACCTTC.

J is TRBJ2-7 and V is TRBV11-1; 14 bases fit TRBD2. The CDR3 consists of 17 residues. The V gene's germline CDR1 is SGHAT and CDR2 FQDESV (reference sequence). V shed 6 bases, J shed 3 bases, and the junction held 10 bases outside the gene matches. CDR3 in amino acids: CASSLTGLAGAHYEQYF. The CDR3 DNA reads TGTGCCAGCAGTTTAACGGGACTAGCGGGAGCACACTACGAGCAGTACTTC.

In nucleotides, the CDR3 is TGTGCCAGCAGTCGGGACTTTCGGGGGTCCTACGAGCAGTACTTC. Its translation is CASSRDFRGSYEQYF. The chain is built from TRBV6-1 and TRBJ2-7; D might be TRBD2 (6 bases). V was shortened by 5 bases and J by 1 base, with 15 bases between the two germline ends. The CDR3 runs to 15 residues. Germline V gene data show CDR1 as MNHNS and CDR2 as SASEGT.

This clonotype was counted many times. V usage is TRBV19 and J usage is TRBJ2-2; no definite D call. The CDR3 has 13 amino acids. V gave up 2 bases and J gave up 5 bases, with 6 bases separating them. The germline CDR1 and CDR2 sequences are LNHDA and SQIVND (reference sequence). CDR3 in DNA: TGTGCCAGTAGTATATTAGGGACCGGGGAGCTGTTTTTT. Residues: CASSILGTGELFF.

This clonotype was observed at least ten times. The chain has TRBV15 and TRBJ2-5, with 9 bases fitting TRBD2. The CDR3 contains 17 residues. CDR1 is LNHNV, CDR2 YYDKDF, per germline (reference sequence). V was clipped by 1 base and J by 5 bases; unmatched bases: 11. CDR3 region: CATSRGEGTSSAETQYF. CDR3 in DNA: TGTGCCACCAGCAGAGGAGAAGGGACTAGCTCCGCTGAGACCCAGTACTTC.

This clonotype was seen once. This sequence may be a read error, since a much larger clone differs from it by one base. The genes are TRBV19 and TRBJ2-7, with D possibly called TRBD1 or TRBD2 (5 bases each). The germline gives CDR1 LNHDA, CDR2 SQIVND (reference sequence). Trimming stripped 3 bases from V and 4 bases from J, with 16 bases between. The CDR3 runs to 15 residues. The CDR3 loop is CASSMSEAGAYEQYF. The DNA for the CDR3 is TGTGCCAGTAGTATGAGTGAGGCCGGGGCATACGAGCAGTACTTC. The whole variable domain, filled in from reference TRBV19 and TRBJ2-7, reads DGGITQSPKYLFRKEGQNVTLSCEQNLNHDAMYWYRQDPGQGLRLIYYSQIVNDFQKGDIAEGYSVSREKKESFPLTVTSAQKNPTAFYLCASSMSEAGAYEQYFGPGTRLTVT.

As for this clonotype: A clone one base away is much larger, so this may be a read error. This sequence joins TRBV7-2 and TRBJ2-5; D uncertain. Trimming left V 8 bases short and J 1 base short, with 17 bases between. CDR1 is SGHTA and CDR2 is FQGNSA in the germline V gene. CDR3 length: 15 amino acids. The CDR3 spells CASGSSTVRQETQYF. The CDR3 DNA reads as TGTGCCAGCGGCTCCAGCACGGTTCGCCAAGAGACCCAGTACTTC. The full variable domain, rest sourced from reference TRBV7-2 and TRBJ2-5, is GAGVSQSPSNKVTEKGKDVELRCDPISGHTALYWYRQSLGQGLEFLIYFQGNSAPDKSGLPSDRFSAERTGGSVSTLTIQRTQQEDSAVYLCASGSSTVRQETQYFGPGTRLLVL.

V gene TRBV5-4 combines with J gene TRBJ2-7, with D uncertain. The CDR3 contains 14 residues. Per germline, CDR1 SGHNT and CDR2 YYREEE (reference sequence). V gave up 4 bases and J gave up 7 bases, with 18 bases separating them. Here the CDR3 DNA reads TGTGCCAGCAGCCATCCCAACGCCCCGACGGAGCAGTACTTC. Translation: CASSHPNAPTEQYF.

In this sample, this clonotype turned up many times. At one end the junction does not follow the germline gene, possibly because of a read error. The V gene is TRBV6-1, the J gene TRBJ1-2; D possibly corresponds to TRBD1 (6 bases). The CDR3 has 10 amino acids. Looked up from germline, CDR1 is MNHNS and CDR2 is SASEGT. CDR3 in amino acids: CAIEGGRNSF. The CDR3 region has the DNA TGTGCCATTGAAGGGGGACGGAACTCTTTC.

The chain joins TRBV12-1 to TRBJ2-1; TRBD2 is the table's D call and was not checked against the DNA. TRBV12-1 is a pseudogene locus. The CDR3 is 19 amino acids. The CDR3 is CASSLVALAGPSSYNEQFF. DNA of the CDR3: TGTGCCAGCAGCTTAGTTGCCCTAGCGGGGCCAAGCTCCTACAATGAGCAGTTCTTC.

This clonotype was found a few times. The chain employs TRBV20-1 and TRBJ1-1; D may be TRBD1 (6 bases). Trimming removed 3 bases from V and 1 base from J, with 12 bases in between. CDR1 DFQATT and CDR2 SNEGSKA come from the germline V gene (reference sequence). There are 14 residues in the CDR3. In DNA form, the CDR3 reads TGCAGTGCTAGGCGGGGGCGCGGGAACACTGAAGCTTTCTTT. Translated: CSARRGRGNTEAFF.

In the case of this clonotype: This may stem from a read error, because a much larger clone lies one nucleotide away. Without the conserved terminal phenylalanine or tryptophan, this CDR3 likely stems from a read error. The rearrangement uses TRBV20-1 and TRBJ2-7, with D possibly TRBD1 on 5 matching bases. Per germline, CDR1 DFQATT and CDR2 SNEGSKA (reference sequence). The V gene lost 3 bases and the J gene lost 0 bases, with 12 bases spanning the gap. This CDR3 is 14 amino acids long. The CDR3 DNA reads TGCAGTGCTAGTGACAGATCCGTCTCCTACGAGCAGTACCTC. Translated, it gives CSASDRSVSYEQYL.

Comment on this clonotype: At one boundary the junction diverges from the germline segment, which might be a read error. This CDR3 reads CARSKTGTDNYGYTF. The DNA for the CDR3 is TGTGCCCGCAGCAAGACCGGGACGGATAACTATGGCTACACCTTC. The chain carries TRBV9 and TRBJ1-2; D may be TRBD1 (5 bases). CDR1 and CDR2 from the germline V gene are SGDLS and YYNGEE. The CDR3 sequence is 15 residues long.

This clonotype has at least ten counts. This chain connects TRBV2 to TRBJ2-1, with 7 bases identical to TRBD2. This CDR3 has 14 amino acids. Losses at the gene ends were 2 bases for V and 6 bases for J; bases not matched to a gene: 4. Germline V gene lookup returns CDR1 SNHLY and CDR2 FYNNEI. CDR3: CASSEFPSGNEQFF. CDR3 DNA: TGTGCCAGCAGTGAATTTCCTAGCGGCAATGAGCAGTTCTTC.